This T cell receptor beta chain was captured by sequencing in a study of T cells after yellow fever vaccination. For the study at large: The SMART-Seq v4 Ultra Low Input method served to prepare the low-cell-number fractions.

V dropped 5 bases and J dropped 4; count of bases not matched to a gene: 7. The CDR3 totals 15 residues. Per germline, CDR1 MDHEN and CDR2 SYDVKM. Study observations and caveats: There was a small share of clonotypes that showed up in both the CD4 and CD8 compartments.

The table lists this clonotype with a few counts. Its antigen is unknown. MiXCR, applied by TCRdb to the 5' RACE reads, yields one record per CDR3 protein. The table records approximately 550,000 distinct CDR3 sequences, 15% to 20% of them present only once. The specimen comprised PBMCs, sampled 15 days after the yellow fever booster vaccination. The chain employs TRBV28 and TRBJ2-3; the match to TRBD2 covers 9 bases. This TCR came from a man aged 30 to 45 who received the YFV17D yellow fever vaccine. In DNA, the CDR3 is TGTGCCAGCAGTGGTAGCGGGAGTTGGGCAGATACGCAGTATTTT. Translation gives CASSGSGSWADTQYF.